This T cell receptor beta chain is from a study of T cells in localized non-small cell lung cancer. Overall study results and limits: Of the top 100 tumor clones, median roughly 53 were in adjacent lung, about 30 among its top 100. Uninvolved adjacent lung showed higher T cell clonality than tumor.

The data were produced by immunoSEQ multiplex PCR, yet TCRdb's version contains in-frame clones alone and is incomplete. The table shows about 35,000 clones, with around 93% occurring only once. To note about this clone: Its target is unknown.

Sequences were derived from peripheral blood mononuclear cells, sampled before any cancer treatment. The TCR sequence derives from a female donor over 55 with stage II lung adenocarcinoma.

CDR3 residues: CASSPPGYGYTF. CDR3 coding DNA: TGTGCCAGCAGTCCCCCAGGGTATGGCTACACCTTC. The rearrangement links TRBV28 to TRBJ1-2; D is possibly TRBD1 (5 bases). This CDR3 comprises 12 residues. V was pared by 5 bases and J by 5 bases, with 9 bases between. CDR1 and CDR2 from the germline V gene are MDHEN and SYDVKM.